This T cell receptor beta chain was identified during a study of blood T cell repertoires in COVID-19. On this clone itself: At one end, the junction sequence differs from germline, possibly due to a read error.

The CDR3 is 14 residues long. Germline CDR1 is SQVTM and CDR2 is ANQGSEA. Data came from immunoSEQ multiplex PCR; TCRdb stores just in-frame clones and leaves some out. The table records 60,000 or so clones, 87% of them present only once. The receptor's source is a man between 60 and 70 years old with active or convalescent COVID-19. V usage is TRBV29-1 and J usage is TRBJ1-1, with 7 nucleotides matching TRBD1. Material for sequencing was peripheral blood. CDR3 sequence (DNA): TGCAGCGCTGAAGCCGTCAGGGGGAGGACTGAAGCTTTCTTT. Amino acid sequence: CSAEAVRGRTEAFF.